A selection of T cell receptor beta chains follows, all from one sample in a study of OX40 agonist ivuxolimab in advanced cancers. The method was immunoSEQ multiplex PCR; TCRdb's version includes in-frame clones alone and lacks a portion of them. In the table there are 50,000 or so clones, 81% of which are singletons. The material sequenced was CD4+ or CD8+ T cells sorted from blood, taken in a trial of the OX40 agonist ivuxolimab. The receptor source for this set is an adult with an advanced solid tumor such as melanoma, head and neck, liver or kidney cancer. The CDR3 runs from the conserved cysteine through the conserved F or W. D genes are given only for firm matches. Clone sizes are given selectively: once, few, many, or a class where the clone is expanded.

TRBV5-1	TRBD1	NA	TRBJ2-7	CASSPAGTGAYEQYF	TGCGCCAGCAGCCCGGCGGGGACAGGGGCCTACGAGCAGTACTTC
TRBV5-1	NA	once	TRBJ2-5	CASSRQAETQYF	TGCGCCAGCAGCCGTCAGGCAGAGACCCAGTACTTC
TRBV11-3	NA	NA	TRBJ2-2	CASSWGPGELFF	TGTGCCAGCAGTTGGGGGCCCGGGGAGCTGTTTTTT
TRBV29-1	TRBD1	NA	TRBJ1-1	CSVRTGTGAIEAFF	TGCAGCGTCCGAACCGGGACAGGGGCGATAGAAGCTTTCTTT
TRBV11-1	NA	NA	TRBJ2-2	CASNPKGNTGELFF	TGTGCCAGCAACCCAAAAGGGAACACCGGGGAGCTGTTTTTT
TRBV9	TRBD1	NA	TRBJ2-3	CASSDGDRGTDTQYF	TGTGCCAGCAGCGACGGGGACAGGGGCACAGATACGCAGTATTTT
TRBV7-9	NA	NA	TRBJ2-5	CASSPQAAGETQYF	TGTGCCAGCAGCCCCCAGGCGGCAGGAGAGACCCAGTACTTC
TRBV6-5	NA	NA	TRBJ1-2	CASSSGADGYTF	TGTGCCAGCAGTTCAGGGGCGGATGGCTACACCTTC
TRBV19	NA	NA	TRBJ2-5	CASQWGNDQTQYF	TGTGCCAGCCAGTGGGGGAACGACCAGACCCAGTACTTC
TRBV7-2	TRBD2	NA	TRBJ2-5	CASSRTSGGVGQETQYF	TGTGCCAGCAGCCGGACTAGCGGGGGGGTTGGACAAGAGACCCAGTACTTC
TRBV2	NA	NA	TRBJ2-2	CASKRITGRTGELFF	TGTGCCAGCAAGAGGATTACAGGGAGAACCGGGGAGCTGTTTTTT
TRBV7-2	NA	NA	TRBJ2-6	CASSLGHPNSGANVLTF	TGTGCCAGCAGCTTAGGACACCCTAACTCTGGGGCCAACGTCCTGACTTTC
TRBV29-1	NA	NA	TRBJ1-5	CSVVNSGQPQHF	TGCAGCGTTGTAAACAGCGGTCAGCCCCAGCATTTT
TRBV7-9	NA	NA	TRBJ1-4	CASSLKGEWGEKLFF	TGTGCCAGCAGCTTAAAGGGAGAGTGGGGTGAAAAACTGTTTTTT
TRBV5-4	TRBD2	NA	TRBJ2-1	CASSVGLAGGNNEQFF	TGTGCCAGCAGCGTGGGACTAGCGGGGGGTAACAATGAGCAGTTCTTC
TRBV2	NA	NA	TRBJ1-3	CARGGGGLSGNTIYF	TGTGCCAGAGGAGGCGGGGGCCTCTCTGGAAACACCATATATTTT
TRBV15	NA	NA	TRBJ1-6	CATSSLVDSPLHF	TGTGCCACCAGCAGCCTCGTTGATTCACCCCTCCACTTT
TRBV19	TRBD1	once	TRBJ1-2	CASRHRDSHGYTF	TGTGCCAGTAGACACCGGGACAGCCATGGCTACACCTTC
TRBV5-8	TRBD1	NA	TRBJ2-7	CASSLRGGSEQYF	TGTGCCAGCAGCTTGAGAGGGGGCTCCGAGCAGTACTTC
TRBV11-3	NA	NA	TRBJ1-1	CASGPRQRATEAFF	TGTGCCAGCGGTCCCCGGCAAAGGGCCACTGAAGCTTTCTTT
TRBV5-1	NA	NA	TRBJ1-5	CASSLALEKGQPQHF	TGCGCCAGCAGTCTCGCATTAGAGAAAGGACAGCCCCAGCATTTT
TRBV14	NA	NA	TRBJ1-2	CASSQAAQVNYGYTF	TGTGCCAGCAGCCAAGCGGCACAAGTTAACTATGGCTACACCTTC
TRBV6-6	NA	NA	TRBJ2-1	CASSSRTGSYNEQFF	TGTGCCAGCAGTTCACGGACTGGGTCCTACAATGAGCAGTTCTTC
TRBV19	TRBD1	NA	TRBJ2-7	CASSIDRGREQYF	TGTGCCAGTAGTATTGACAGGGGAAGAGAGCAGTACTTC
TRBV5-6	TRBD2	NA	TRBJ2-7	CASSLSGALSYEQYF	TGTGCCAGCAGCTTGAGCGGGGCCCTCTCCTACGAGCAGTACTTC
TRBV19	NA	NA	TRBJ1-1	CASTDPRPNTEAFF	TGTGCCAGTACCGACCCCAGGCCGAACACTGAAGCTTTCTTT
TRBV2	NA	NA	TRBJ2-7	CASSEDPRGPSYEQYF	TGTGCCAGCAGTGAAGACCCCAGGGGACCCTCCTACGAGCAGTACTTC
TRBV4-1	NA	NA	TRBJ1-3	CASSATPPEPGNTIYF	TGCGCCAGCAGCGCCACCCCCCCCGAACCTGGAAACACCATATATTTT
TRBV11-2	TRBD2	NA	TRBJ2-5	CASSSVLAGAEYQETQYF	TGTGCCAGCAGCTCGGTCCTAGCGGGGGCGGAGTACCAAGAGACCCAGTACTTC
TRBV19	NA	NA	TRBJ1-1	CASSLPRRGTAEAFF	TGTGCCAGTAGCCTACCCCGCCGCGGAACGGCTGAAGCTTTCTTT
TRBV19	NA	NA	TRBJ2-7	CASSTFKGSTTKQYF	TGTGCCAGTAGTACTTTCAAGGGTTCTACTACGAAGCAGTACTTC
TRBV7-3	TRBD1	NA	TRBJ2-1	CASSLDRGGLGDEQFF	TGTGCCAGCAGCTTGGACAGGGGCGGACTTGGGGATGAGCAGTTCTTC
TRBV25-1	NA	NA	TRBJ2-1	CACYRDNEQFF	TGTGCCTGTTACCGGGACAATGAGCAGTTCTTC
TRBV7-6	NA	NA	TRBJ1-6	CASSTDNSPLHF	TGTGCCAGCAGCACAGATAATTCACCCCTCCACTTT
TRBV14	NA	NA	TRBJ1-1	CASSQYRAQNTEAFF	TGTGCCAGCAGCCAATACAGGGCCCAGAACACTGAAGCTTTCTTT
TRBV5-1	TRBD1	NA	TRBJ1-1	CASSLGDSPGAEAFF	TGCGCCAGCAGCTTGGGGGACAGCCCTGGGGCTGAAGCTTTCTTT
TRBV7-2	NA	NA	TRBJ2-7	CASSLAGGISYEQYF	TGTGCCAGCAGCTTAGCAGGGGGTATCTCCTACGAGCAGTACTTC
TRBV25-1	NA	NA	TRBJ2-7	CASAKADGVASEQYF	TGTGCCAGCGCCAAAGCCGATGGGGTCGCGAGCGAGCAGTACTTC
TRBV10-1	NA	few	TRBJ2-7	CASSATPGYEQYF	TGCGCCAGCAGTGCTACTCCCGGGTACGAGCAGTACTTC
TRBV6-1	NA	NA	TRBJ1-1	CASSVQERKAFF	TGTGCCAGCAGTGTTCAGGAGCGTAAAGCTTTCTTT
TRBV28	NA	NA	TRBJ2-1	CASSLFGGAYNEQFF	TGTGCCAGCAGTTTATTCGGCGGGGCCTACAATGAGCAGTTCTTC
TRBV7-2	TRBD1	NA	TRBJ1-5	CASSLEGQPNQPQHF	TGTGCCAGCAGCTTAGAGGGACAGCCAAATCAGCCCCAGCATTTT
TRBV6-5	NA	NA	TRBJ2-7	CASRFAGYEQYF	TGTGCCAGCAGATTCGCGGGGTACGAGCAGTACTTC
TRBV9	NA	NA	TRBJ2-4	CASSVDRSEGIQYF	TGTGCCAGCAGCGTAGACAGGTCCGAAGGCATTCAGTACTTC
TRBV28	NA	NA	TRBJ1-4	CASSLPGRRDEKLFF	TGTGCCAGCAGTTTACCTGGCAGGCGAGATGAAAAACTGTTTTTT
TRBV2	NA	NA	TRBJ2-6	CASWGDRSSGANVLTF	TGTGCCAGCTGGGGGGACAGAAGCTCTGGGGCCAACGTCCTGACTTTC
TRBV10-1	NA	few	TRBJ2-2	CASSGSGNTGELFF	TGCGCCAGCAGTGGGTCGGGTAACACCGGGGAGCTGTTTTTT
TRBV19	NA	once	TRBJ2-7	CASSIGGLVDEQYF	TGTGCCAGTAGTATTGGGGGGCTTGTCGACGAGCAGTACTTC
TRBV11-2	TRBD1	NA	TRBJ2-7	CASRPTGTGGSEQYF	TGTGCCAGCAGACCAACCGGGACAGGGGGCTCCGAGCAGTACTTC
TRBV10-2	NA	few	TRBJ2-5	CASSEERLGETQYF	TGCGCCAGCAGTGAGGAGCGGCTCGGGGAGACCCAGTACTTC
TRBV6-6	NA	NA	TRBJ2-7	CASSYVGPQGEQYF	TGTGCCAGCAGTTACGTAGGGCCCCAGGGCGAGCAGTACTTC
TRBV7-3	TRBD1	NA	TRBJ2-3	CASSSGQAADTQYF	TGTGCCAGCAGCTCCGGACAGGCAGCGGATACGCAGTATTTT
TRBV7-7	NA	few	TRBJ1-1	CASSRGGFF	TGTGCCAGCAGCCGAGGCGGTTTCTTT
TRBV19	NA	NA	TRBJ1-5	CASSPSGGRGQPQHF	TGTGCCAGTAGTCCCTCGGGGGGTCGGGGTCAGCCCCAGCATTTT
TRBV9	TRBD1	once	TRBJ1-4	CASSAQGQPNEKLFF	TGTGCCAGCAGCGCGCAGGGACAGCCTAATGAAAAACTGTTTTTT